These 2 T cell receptor beta chains share one sample of origin, sequenced in a study of T cells in Graves' hyperthyroidism and ophthalmopathy. What was amplified from RNA transcripts were TCR beta CDR3 regions. HTBI primers were employed in a first-round RT-PCR of the TCR CDR3. TCRdb analysed the multiplex PCR reads with MiXCR anew, one entry per CDR3 protein. Here the sample spans hundreds of thousands of distinct CDR3 sequences, under 15% being singletons. Specimen: blood. These receptors were taken from a woman under 30 with Graves' hyperthyroidism.

This sequence joins TRBV12-3 or TRBV12-4 and TRBJ2-5, with a tentative D call TRBD2 (6 bases). This CDR3 has 16 amino acids. V was shortened by 6 bases and J by 5 bases, with 22 bases between the two germline ends. CDR3 protein: CASSLVSGGTGETQYF. CDR3 nucleotide sequence: TGTGCCAGCAGCTTGGTCTCGGGCGGGACGGGTGAGACCCAGTACTTC.

This clonotype occurred a few times. The rearrangement uses TRBV25-1 and TRBJ1-5, with D unclear. Germline V gene sequence: CDR1 MGHDK, CDR2 SYGVNS. Trimming removed 1 base at V and 0 bases at J, with 7 bases between. This CDR3 spans 15 amino acids. The CDR3 sequence: CASSESGYSNQPQHF. CDR3 sequence (DNA): TGTGCCAGCAGTGAATCCGGGTATAGCAATCAGCCCCAGCATTTT. Full variable domain (outside the CDR3, taken from reference TRBV25-1 and TRBJ1-5): EADIYQTPRYLVIGTGKKITLECSQTMGHDKMYWYQQDPGMELHLIHYSYGVNSTEKGDLSSESTVSRIRTEHFPLTLESARPSHTSQYLCASSESGYSNQPQHFGDGTRLSIL.